Listed below are T cell receptor beta chains from one sample, sequenced in a study of blood T cell repertoires in COVID-19. Some clones are missing from TCRdb's copy, which holds only in-frame ones; the method was immunoSEQ multiplex PCR. This table holds about 340,000 clones, approximately 86% found once. The material sequenced was PBMCs or T cells enriched from blood (not recorded which). These receptors all stem from a woman aged 40 to 49 with acute COVID-19. CDR3s include the opening cysteine and the closing phenylalanine or tryptophan. D genes are given only for firm matches. Clone size, where shown, is once, few, many, or a class for clones that have expanded.

j_gene: TRBJ1-2; d_gene: TRBD1; abundance: .; v_gene: TRBV18; CDR3aa: CASAPGQSVNYGYTF; CDR3nt: TGTGCCAGCGCACCGGGACAGAGCGTTAACTATGGCTACACCTTC
j_gene: TRBJ1-1; d_gene: .; abundance: .; v_gene: TRBV15; CDR3aa: CATSRASRNTEAFF; CDR3nt: TGTGCCACCAGCAGAGCAAGCCGGAACACTGAAGCTTTCTTT
j_gene: TRBJ1-4; d_gene: .; abundance: .; v_gene: TRBV5-6; CDR3aa: CASSFGQPTGPSNEKLFF; CDR3nt: TGTGCCAGCAGCTTTGGACAGCCGACCGGCCCTTCAAATGAAAAACTGTTTTTT
j_gene: TRBJ1-2; d_gene: TRBD1; abundance: .; v_gene: TRBV15; CDR3aa: CATSRAGQGINYGYTF; CDR3nt: TGTGCCACCAGCAGAGCTGGACAGGGAATTAACTATGGCTACACCTTC
j_gene: TRBJ1-2; d_gene: TRBD1; abundance: .; v_gene: TRBV27; CDR3aa: CASSLGWDRGSESF; CDR3nt: TGTGCCAGCAGTTTAGGTTGGGACAGGGGTAGTGAAAGCTTC
j_gene: TRBJ2-1; d_gene: TRBD2; abundance: .; v_gene: TRBV28; CDR3aa: CASSLSSGGIREQFF; CDR3nt: TGTGCCAGCAGTTTAAGTAGCGGGGGAATTCGGGAGCAGTTCTTC
j_gene: TRBJ1-2; d_gene: TRBD1; abundance: .; v_gene: TRBV18; CDR3aa: CASSRDRGPHGYTF; CDR3nt: TGTGCCAGCTCACGGGACAGGGGGCCCCATGGCTACACCTTC
j_gene: TRBJ2-7; d_gene: TRBD1; abundance: .; v_gene: TRBV27; CDR3aa: CASSFTGGYEQYF; CDR3nt: TGTGCCAGCAGTTTCACAGGGGGGTACGAGCAGTACTTC
j_gene: TRBJ2-7; d_gene: TRBD1; abundance: .; v_gene: TRBV6-1; CDR3aa: CASSRDRGIYEQYF; CDR3nt: TGTGCCAGCAGTCGGGACAGGGGGATATACGAGCAGTACTTC
j_gene: TRBJ2-5; d_gene: TRBD1; abundance: few; v_gene: TRBV6-2/TRBV6-3; CDR3aa: CASSSLGQGGETQYF; CDR3nt: TGTGCCAGCAGTTCACTCGGACAGGGTGGAGAGACCCAGTACTTC
j_gene: TRBJ1-2; d_gene: .; abundance: few; v_gene: TRBV12-5; CDR3aa: CASGLVVGRQLYGYTF; CDR3nt: TGTGCTAGTGGTTTGGTAGTCGGGCGACAGCTCTATGGCTACACCTTC
j_gene: TRBJ2-3; d_gene: TRBD2; abundance: .; v_gene: TRBV20-1; CDR3aa: CSASGGLAGWTDTQYF; CDR3nt: TGCAGTGCTAGTGGGGGACTAGCGGGCTGGACAGATACGCAGTATTTT
j_gene: TRBJ2-7; d_gene: .; abundance: once; v_gene: TRBV7-9; CDR3aa: CASSLVGAYEQYF; CDR3nt: TGTGCCAGCAGCTTAGTAGGGGCCTACGAGCAGTACTTC
j_gene: TRBJ1-2; d_gene: .; abundance: .; v_gene: TRBV24-1; CDR3aa: CATCPLYHYPSF; CDR3nt: TGTGCCACCTGCCCCCTCTATCATTACCCATCTTTC
j_gene: TRBJ1-5; d_gene: .; abundance: .; v_gene: TRBV20-1; CDR3aa: CSASPGDEGQPQHF; CDR3nt: TGCAGTGCTAGTCCCGGGGATGAAGGTCAGCCCCAGCATTTT